This entry lists 5 T cell receptor beta chains sequenced from one sample in a study of B cell selection in AIRE deficiency. Sorting defined conventional CD4 T cells as CD4+CD127+. The method was immunoSEQ multiplex PCR; TCRdb's version includes in-frame clones alone and lacks a portion of them. The sample has roughly 25,000 clones; around 95% are singletons. Material for sequencing was CD4+CD127+ conventional T cells sorted from PBMCs. The receptors were sampled from a human donor in good health.

V gene TRBV6-1 combines with J gene TRBJ1-2; maybe TRBD1 (5 bases). Germline V gives CDR1 MNHNS, CDR2 SASEGT. Trimming took 1 base from V and 6 from J, leaving 12 bases between them. The CDR3 has 14 residues. As DNA, the CDR3 is TGTGCCAGCAGTGAAGAATCCAGGGCTCATGGCTACACCTTC. Its protein is CASSEESRAHGYTF.

The chain has TRBV10-1 and TRBJ1-1; 8 positions match TRBD1. V lost 2 bases to trimming and J lost 7 bases; unmatched junction nucleotides: 3. There are 13 residues in the CDR3. From germline, CDR1 is WNHNN and CDR2 SYGVQD (reference sequence). CDR3 protein: CASSETGGDEAFF. The CDR3 nucleotides are TGCGCCAGCAGTGAGACAGGGGGAGATGAAGCTTTCTTT.

In the case of this clone: An end of the junction does not agree with germline; a read error may underlie this. The rearrangement joins TRBV5-5 to TRBJ1-1; D remains unclear. CDR1 and CDR2 (germline): SGHKS, YYEKEE (reference sequence). This CDR3 is 13 amino acids long. Here the CDR3 DNA reads TGTGCCAGCAGCCGGGCCCTGAACGCTGAAGCTTTCTTT. Translated, it gives CASSRALNAEAFF.

CDR3 in DNA: TGTGCCAGCAGCGGGAGGGACAGGGGAGCCTACAATGAGCAGTTCTTC. It yields the protein CASSGRDRGAYNEQFF. This chain links TRBV5-4 with TRBJ2-1, with 10 bases aligning to TRBD1. The CDR3 contains 16 residues. After removal of 4 bases from V and 2 bases from J, the junction contained 6 bases not matched to a gene. Germline V gene lookup returns CDR1 SGHNT and CDR2 YYREEE (reference sequence).

The genes are TRBV11-2 and TRBJ2-5; D unclear. The CDR3 extends over 15 amino acids. The V gene lost 2 bases and the J gene lost 2 bases, with 12 bases spanning the gap. CDR1 SGHAT and CDR2 FQNNGV come from the germline V gene. CDR3 sequence reads: CASSLNWMVQETQYF. In nucleotides, the CDR3 is TGTGCCAGCAGCTTAAACTGGATGGTACAAGAGACCCAGTACTTC.